Each of the 10 T cell receptor beta chains below was sequenced from the same sample in a study of blood T cell repertoires in COVID-19. TCRdb's copy holds only in-frame clones and misses some; the assay was immunoSEQ multiplex PCR. The table has fewer than 600,000 clones, 89% seen once. What was sequenced was peripheral blood. The receptors were gathered from a man between 18 and 29 years old with COVID-19, enrolled during active disease.

A remark on this clone: The identical CDR3 is also encoded by other nucleotide sequences in the sample. This chain links TRBV2 with TRBJ2-5; D gene ambiguous. This CDR3 is 11 amino acids long. Germline-derived CDR1 and CDR2 are SNHLY and FYNNEI. V lost 2 bases and J lost 4, with 2 bases in between. The CDR3 protein is CASSERETQYF. DNA of the CDR3: TGTGCCAGCAGTGAACGAGAGACCCAGTACTTC.

The V and J genes are TRBV2 and TRBJ1-5; D remains unclear. The V gene lost 8 bases and the J gene lost 4 bases, with 15 bases spanning the gap. The CDR3 has 14 residues. In germline, CDR1 is SNHLY, CDR2 FYNNEI. The CDR3 loop reads CASGSGMRNQPQHF. CDR3 DNA: TGTGCCAGCGGGTCCGGGATGCGGAATCAGCCCCAGCATTTT.

V is TRBV7-8 and J is TRBJ2-1; 15 nucleotides align to TRBD2. This CDR3 has 18 amino acids. Germline V gives CDR1 SGHVS, CDR2 FQNEAQ. V was pared by 6 bases and J by 6 bases, with 12 bases of the junction left unmatched. CDR3 DNA: TGTGCCAGCAGTCCCGGACTAGCGGGGGGGCCTAAGGCCAATGAGCAGTTCTTC. Translating gives CASSPGLAGGPKANEQFF.

CDR3 in amino acids: CASSATGGSAEAFF. As DNA, the CDR3 is TGTGCCAGCAGCGCGACAGGGGGGTCAGCTGAAGCTTTCTTT. The V call is TRBV7-9, the J call TRBJ1-1; 9 bases map to TRBD1. The V segment lost 5 bases and the J segment 6 bases; nucleotides outside the gene matches: 7. The CDR3 consists of 14 residues. Per the germline V gene, CDR1 is SEHNR and CDR2 is FQNEAQ (reference sequence).

The CDR3: CASSTPIGQGDMGQETQYF. For the CDR3, the DNA is TGTGCCAGCAGCACCCCGATAGGACAGGGGGATATGGGCCAAGAGACCCAGTACTTC. The chain carries TRBV13 and TRBJ2-5; 10 positions match TRBD1. The CDR3 has 19 residues. Germline-derived CDR1 and CDR2 are PRHDT and FYEKMQ (reference sequence). The ends lost 5 bases at V and 1 base at J; junction bases unmatched: 16.

The chain joins TRBV11-3 to TRBJ2-5; 14 bases fit TRBD2. Germline V CDR1 and CDR2: SGHNT, YENEEA. V lost 4 bases to trimming and J lost 5 bases; unmatched junction nucleotides: 9. The CDR3 contains 17 residues. CDR3 sequence: CASSSGTSGSGSETQYF. The CDR3 DNA sequence: TGTGCCAGCAGCTCGGGGACTAGCGGGAGTGGAAGTGAGACCCAGTACTTC.

The chain employs TRBV18 and TRBJ1-4; D not resolved. This CDR3 comprises 12 residues. The ends were cut back, 5 bases at V and 3 bases at J, with 4 bases in the middle. The germline V gene encodes CDR1 KGHSH and CDR2 LQKENI. The CDR3 DNA is TGTGCCAGCTCAGGGCCTAATGAAAAACTGTTTTTT. It is translated as CASSGPNEKLFF. Filled out from reference TRBV18 and TRBJ1-4, the complete variable domain reads NAGVMQNPRHLVRRRGQEARLRCSPMKGHSHVYWYRQLPEEGLKFMVYLQKENIIDESGMPKERFSAEFPKEGPSILRIQQVVRGDSAAYFCASSGPNEKLFFGSGTQLSVL.

On this clone itself: This sample includes further DNA sequences coding for the same CDR3. The chain is built from TRBV6-5 and TRBJ1-6; 9 nucleotides agree with TRBD1. Germline trimming cut 5 bases from V and 10 bases from J; bases unmatched to any gene: 6. The CDR3 is made up of 14 amino acids. Germline values: CDR1 MNHEY, CDR2 SVGAGI. CDR3 residues: CASSTQGAGSPLHF. CDR3 nucleotide sequence: TGTGCCAGCAGTACACAGGGGGCAGGCTCACCCCTCCACTTT.

The chain links TRBV13 to TRBJ1-6; a possible D gene is TRBD1 (5 bases). The ends were cut back, 3 bases at V and 7 bases at J, with 7 bases in the middle. From germline, CDR1 is PRHDT and CDR2 FYEKMQ (reference sequence). This CDR3 is built from 13 residues. The CDR3 coding sequence is TGTGCCAGCAGCTTGAAGGGGAATTCACCCCTCCACTTT. This translates into CASSLKGNSPLHF.

V gene TRBV27 combines with J gene TRBJ2-7, with 11 bases lining up with TRBD1. This CDR3 is 15 amino acids long. V lost 6 bases, J lost 3 bases, and 7 bases stayed unmatched. Germline lookup yields CDR1 MNHEY and CDR2 SMNVEV (reference sequence). The CDR3 is CASSPTGTGGYEQYF. For the CDR3, the DNA is TGTGCCAGCAGCCCGACCGGGACAGGGGGCTACGAGCAGTACTTC.